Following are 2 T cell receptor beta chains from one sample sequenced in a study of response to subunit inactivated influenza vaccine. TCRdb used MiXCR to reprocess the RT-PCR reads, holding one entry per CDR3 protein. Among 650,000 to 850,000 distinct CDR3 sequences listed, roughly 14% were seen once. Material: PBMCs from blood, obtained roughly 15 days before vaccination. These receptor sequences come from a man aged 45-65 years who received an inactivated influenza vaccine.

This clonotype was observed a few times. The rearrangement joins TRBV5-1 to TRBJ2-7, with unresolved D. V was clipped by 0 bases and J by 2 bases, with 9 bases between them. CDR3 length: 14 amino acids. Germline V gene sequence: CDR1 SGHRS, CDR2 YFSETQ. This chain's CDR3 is CASSLEGSPYEQYF. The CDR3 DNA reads TGCGCCAGCAGCTTGGAAGGCAGCCCCTACGAGCAGTACTTC.

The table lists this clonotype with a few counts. CDR3 nucleotide sequence: TGTGCCAGCAGCGACAGAAAAAATCAGCCCCAGCATTTT. This codes for CASSDRKNQPQHF. This chain links TRBV6-2 or TRBV6-3 with TRBJ1-5; perhaps TRBD1 as D (5 bases). Germline CDR1 is MNHEY and CDR2 is SVGEGT. Trimming pared 6 bases from V and 4 bases from J, leaving 10 bases between. This CDR3 is 13 amino acids long.